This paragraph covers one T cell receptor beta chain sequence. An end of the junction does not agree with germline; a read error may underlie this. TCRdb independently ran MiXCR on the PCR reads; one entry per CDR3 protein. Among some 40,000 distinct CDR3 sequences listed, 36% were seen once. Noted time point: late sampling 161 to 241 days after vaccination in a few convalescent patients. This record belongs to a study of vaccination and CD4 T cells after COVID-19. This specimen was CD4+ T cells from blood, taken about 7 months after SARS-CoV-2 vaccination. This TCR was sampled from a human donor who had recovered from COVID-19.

CDR3 sequence reads: CASRIGSNQPQHF. The CDR3 nucleotides read TGTGCCAGTAGAATAGGGAGCAATCAGCCCCAGCATTTT. This chain uses TRBV19 with TRBJ1-5; unclear D gene. CDR3 size: 13 residues. Germline V gene data show CDR1 as LNHDA and CDR2 as SQIVND (reference sequence). The complete variable domain, with remaining parts taken from reference TRBV19 and TRBJ1-5, reads DGGITQSPKYLFRKEGQNVTLSCEQNLNHDAMYWYRQDPGQGLRLIYYSQIVNDFQKGDIAEGYSVSREKKESFPLTVTSAQKNPTAFYLCASRIGSNQPQHFGDGTRLSIL.